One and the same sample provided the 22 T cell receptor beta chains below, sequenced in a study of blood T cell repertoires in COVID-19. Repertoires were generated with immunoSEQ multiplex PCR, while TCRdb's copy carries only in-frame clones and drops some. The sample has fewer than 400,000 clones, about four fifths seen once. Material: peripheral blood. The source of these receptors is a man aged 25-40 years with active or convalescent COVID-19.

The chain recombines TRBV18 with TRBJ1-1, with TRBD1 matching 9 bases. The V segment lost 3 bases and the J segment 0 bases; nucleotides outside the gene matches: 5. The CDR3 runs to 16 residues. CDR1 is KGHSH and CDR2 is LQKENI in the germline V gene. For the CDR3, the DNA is TGTGCCAGCTCACCCAGGACAGGGGCTATGAACACTGAAGCTTTCTTT. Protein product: CASSPRTGAMNTEAFF.

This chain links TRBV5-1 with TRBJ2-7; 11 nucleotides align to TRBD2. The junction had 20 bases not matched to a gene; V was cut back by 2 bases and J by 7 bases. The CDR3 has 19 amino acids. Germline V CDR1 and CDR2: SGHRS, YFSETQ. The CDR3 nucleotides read TGCGCCAGCAGCTTTGGTGGAGGGACTAGCGGTCCTCTCACTCGGGAGCAGTACTTC. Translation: CASSFGGGTSGPLTREQYF.

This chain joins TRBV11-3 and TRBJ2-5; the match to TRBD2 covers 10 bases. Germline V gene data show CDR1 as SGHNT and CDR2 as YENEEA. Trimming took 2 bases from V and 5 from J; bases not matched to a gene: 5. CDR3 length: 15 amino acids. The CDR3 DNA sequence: TGTGCCAGCAGCTTAAGCGGGGGGGCTCTGGAGACCCAGTACTTC. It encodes CASSLSGGALETQYF.

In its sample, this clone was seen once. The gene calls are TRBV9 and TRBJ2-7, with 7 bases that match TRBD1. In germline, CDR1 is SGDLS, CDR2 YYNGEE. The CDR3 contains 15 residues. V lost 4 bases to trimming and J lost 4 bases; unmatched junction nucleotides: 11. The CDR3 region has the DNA TGTGCCAGCAGCCCCAGGACAGGAGTAACTTACGAGCAGTACTTC. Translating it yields CASSPRTGVTYEQYF.

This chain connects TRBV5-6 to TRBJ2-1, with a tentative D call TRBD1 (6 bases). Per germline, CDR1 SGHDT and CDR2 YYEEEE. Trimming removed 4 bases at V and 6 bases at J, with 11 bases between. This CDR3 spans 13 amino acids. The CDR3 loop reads CASSRDRSNEQFF. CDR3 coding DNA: TGTGCCAGCAGCCGAGACAGGTCCAATGAGCAGTTCTTC.

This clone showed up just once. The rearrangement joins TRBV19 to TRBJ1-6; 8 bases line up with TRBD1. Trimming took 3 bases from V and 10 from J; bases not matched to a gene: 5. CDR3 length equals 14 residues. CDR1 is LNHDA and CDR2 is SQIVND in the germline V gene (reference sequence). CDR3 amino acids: CASSMAGGGSPLHF. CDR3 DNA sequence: TGTGCCAGTAGTATGGCAGGGGGCGGCTCACCCCTCCACTTT.

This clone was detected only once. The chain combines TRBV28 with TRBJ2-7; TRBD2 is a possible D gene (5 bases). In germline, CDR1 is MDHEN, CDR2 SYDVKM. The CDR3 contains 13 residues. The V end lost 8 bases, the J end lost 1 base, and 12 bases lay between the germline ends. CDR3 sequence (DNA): TGTGCCAGCTTGGGAGCGGCTTCCTACGAGCAGTACTTC. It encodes CASLGAASYEQYF.

CDR3 in amino acids: CAVGLAGTDTQYF. CDR3 DNA sequence: TGTGCCGTCGGACTAGCGGGGACAGATACGCAGTATTTT. This chain uses TRBV10-3 with TRBJ2-3, with 12 bases matching TRBD2. V was pared by 11 bases and J by 3 bases, with 3 bases of the junction left unmatched. This CDR3 has 13 amino acids. Germline V gene lookup returns CDR1 ENHRY and CDR2 SYGVKD.

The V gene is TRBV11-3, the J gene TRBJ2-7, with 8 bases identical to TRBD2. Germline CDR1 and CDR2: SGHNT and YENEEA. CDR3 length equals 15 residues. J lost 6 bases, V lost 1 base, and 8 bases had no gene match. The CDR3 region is CASSLGRGRPGEQYF. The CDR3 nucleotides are TGTGCCAGCAGCTTAGGACGCGGGAGGCCAGGCGAGCAGTACTTC.

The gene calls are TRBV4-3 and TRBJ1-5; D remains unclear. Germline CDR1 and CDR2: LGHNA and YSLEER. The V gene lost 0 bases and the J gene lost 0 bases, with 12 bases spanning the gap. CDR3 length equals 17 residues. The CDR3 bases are TGCGCCAGCAGCCAAGATATTTATGGCAATAGCAATCAGCCCCAGCATTTT. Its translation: CASSQDIYGNSNQPQHF.

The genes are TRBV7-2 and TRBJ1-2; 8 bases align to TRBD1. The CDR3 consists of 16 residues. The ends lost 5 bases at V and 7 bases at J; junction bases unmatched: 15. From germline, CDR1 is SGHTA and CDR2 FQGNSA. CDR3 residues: CASSPQGARIGGGYTF. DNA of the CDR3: TGTGCCAGCAGCCCCCAGGGGGCGCGGATTGGCGGTGGCTACACCTTC.

The CDR3 reads CATSGGLAGGYNEQFF. DNA of the CDR3: TGTGCCACCAGTGGTGGACTAGCGGGAGGCTACAATGAGCAGTTCTTC. This chain connects TRBV24-1 to TRBJ2-1, with 14 bases lining up with TRBD2. Germline lookup yields CDR1 KGHDR and CDR2 SFDVKD. V shed 5 bases and J 3 bases; nucleotides not matched to a gene: 2. CDR3 length: 16 residues.

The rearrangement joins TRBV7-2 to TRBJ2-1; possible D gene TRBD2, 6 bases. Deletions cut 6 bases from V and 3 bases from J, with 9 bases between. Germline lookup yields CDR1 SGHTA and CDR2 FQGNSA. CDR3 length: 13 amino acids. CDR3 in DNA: TGTGCCAGCAGTCGGGGGTACTACAATGAGCAGTTCTTC. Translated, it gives CASSRGYYNEQFF.

CDR3 sequence: CASSELAGGLETQYF. The CDR3 nucleotides are TGTGCCAGCAGTGAACTAGCGGGAGGTCTGGAGACCCAGTACTTC. This chain links TRBV6-1 with TRBJ2-5; TRBD2 agrees at 11 bases. The germline V gene encodes CDR1 MNHNS and CDR2 SASEGT. V was pared by 2 bases and J by 5 bases, with 4 bases of the junction left unmatched. The CDR3 loop spans 15 amino acids.

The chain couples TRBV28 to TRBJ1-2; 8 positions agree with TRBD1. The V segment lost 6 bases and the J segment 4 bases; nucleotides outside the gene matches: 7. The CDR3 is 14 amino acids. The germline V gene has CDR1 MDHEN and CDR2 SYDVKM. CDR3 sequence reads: CASRRTGSGYGYTF. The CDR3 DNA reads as TGTGCCAGCAGGAGGACAGGGTCGGGCTATGGCTACACCTTC.

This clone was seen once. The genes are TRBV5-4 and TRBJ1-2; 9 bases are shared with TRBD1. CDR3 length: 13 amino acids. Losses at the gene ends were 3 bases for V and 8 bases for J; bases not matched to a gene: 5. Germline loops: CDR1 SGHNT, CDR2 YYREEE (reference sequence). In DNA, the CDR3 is TGTGCCAGCAGCTGGACAGGGGAGTTGGGCTACACCTTC. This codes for CASSWTGELGYTF.

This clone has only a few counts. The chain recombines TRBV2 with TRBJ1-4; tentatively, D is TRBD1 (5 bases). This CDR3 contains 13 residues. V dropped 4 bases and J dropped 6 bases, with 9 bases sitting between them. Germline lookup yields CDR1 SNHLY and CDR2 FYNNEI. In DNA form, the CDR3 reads TGTGCCAGCAGTGGGACCAGGGATGAAAAACTGTTTTTT. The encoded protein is CASSGTRDEKLFF.

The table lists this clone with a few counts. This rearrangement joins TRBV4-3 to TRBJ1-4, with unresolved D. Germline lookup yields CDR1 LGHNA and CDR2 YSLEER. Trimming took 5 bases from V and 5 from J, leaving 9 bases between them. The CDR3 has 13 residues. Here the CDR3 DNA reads TGCGCCAGCAGCGGACTCACGAATGAAAAACTGTTTTTT. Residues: CASSGLTNEKLFF.

The CDR3 protein is CASSGTASYEQYF. The CDR3 DNA sequence: TGTGCCAGCAGCGGGACAGCCTCCTACGAGCAGTACTTC. The chain employs TRBV3-1 (or the pseudogene TRBV3-2) and TRBJ2-7, with TRBD1 matching 7 bases. Trimming at V came to 5 bases and at J to 0 bases, leaving 1 base not matched to a gene. This CDR3 is 13 amino acids long. CDR1 LGHDT and CDR2 YNNKEL come from the germline V gene (reference sequence).

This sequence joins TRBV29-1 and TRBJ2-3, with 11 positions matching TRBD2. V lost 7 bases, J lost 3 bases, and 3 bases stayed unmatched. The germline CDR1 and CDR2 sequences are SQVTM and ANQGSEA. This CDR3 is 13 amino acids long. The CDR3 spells CSATSGRTDTQYF. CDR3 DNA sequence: TGCAGCGCCACTAGCGGGAGAACAGATACGCAGTATTTT.

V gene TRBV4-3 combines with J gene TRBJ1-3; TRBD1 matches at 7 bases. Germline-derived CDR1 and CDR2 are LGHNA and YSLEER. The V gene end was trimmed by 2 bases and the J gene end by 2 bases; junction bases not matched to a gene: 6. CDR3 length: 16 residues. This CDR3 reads CASSQSPGQTGNTIYF. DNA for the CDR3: TGCGCCAGCAGCCAAAGTCCGGGACAGACTGGAAACACCATATATTTT.

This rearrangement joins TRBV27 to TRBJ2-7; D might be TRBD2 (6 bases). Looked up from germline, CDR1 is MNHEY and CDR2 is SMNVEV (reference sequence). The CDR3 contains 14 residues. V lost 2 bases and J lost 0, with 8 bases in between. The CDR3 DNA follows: TGTGCCAGCAGTTTAAGCGGGCCCTCCTACGAGCAGTACTTC. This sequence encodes CASSLSGPSYEQYF.